This T cell receptor (beta chain) was identified in a study of STAT5B mutations in CD4+ large granular lymphocyte leukemia. Trimming at V came to 1 base and at J to 2 bases, leaving 4 bases not matched to a gene. The CDR3 is 16 residues long. Germline CDR1 SEHNR, CDR2 FQNEAQ (reference sequence). Only in-frame clones appear in the TCRdb table, and some are missing; sequencing was by immunoSEQ multiplex PCR. Among approximately 21,000 clones listed, over 60% were seen once. This sequence was found in a human donor in good health. This rearrangement joins TRBV7-9 to TRBJ2-1, with 8 bases that match TRBD2. Sequenced material: CD4+ T cells from blood buffy coats. The DNA for the CDR3 is TGTGCCAGCAGCTTAGGTTCAGCGGGGGCCTACAATGAGCAGTTCTTC. It codes for CASSLGSAGAYNEQFF. The full variable domain, in which reference TRBV7-9 and TRBJ2-1 provide the parts outside the CDR3, is DTGVSQNPRHKITKRGQNVTFRCDPISEHNRLYWYRQTLGQGPEFLTYFQNEAQLEKSRLLSDRFSAERPKGSFSTLEIQRTEQGDSAMYLCASSLGSAGAYNEQFFGPGTRLTVL.